This TCR beta chain was retrieved from a study of T cell repertoires in ileal Crohn's disease. Study-wide background: All patients had surgery for stricturing (61%) or penetrating (around 39%) disease. Broader study findings: Clonal expansions were more frequent in active smokers than non-smokers at surgery. Mucosal expansions were suggested to be mainly CD8 T cells.

A note on this clone: As yet, its antigen is unknown.

The table came from immunoSEQ multiplex PCR; TCRdb's copy has only in-frame clones and leaves some out. The sample holds 5,700 or so clones, about 81% seen once. Germline CDR1 reads SGHRS; CDR2 reads YFSETQ. This CDR3 region has 14 residues. The ends were cut back, 4 bases at V and 2 bases at J, with 10 bases in the middle. V usage is TRBV5-1 and J usage is TRBJ1-3; TRBD1 might be the D (6 bases). The sample was ileal tissue. The receptor was derived from an adult with Crohn's disease. The CDR3 DNA reads TGCGCCAGCAGCGTGGGGGGGCCTGGAAACACCATATATTTT. Translated: CASSVGGPGNTIYF.